This TCR beta chain was documented in a study of T cells after posttransplantation cyclophosphamide. Turning to this clone: As yet, its antigen is unknown.

Findings and caveats of the study: Recipient CMV seropositivity and CMV reactivation strongly tracked TRB clonality. Skin or GI-infiltrating T cells shared few TRB sequences with blood. Later post-transplant blood repertoires were often dominated by donor CD8+ memory clones.

The CDR3 length is 15 residues. Per the germline V gene, CDR1 is SGHDT and CDR2 is YYEEEE. Trimming left V 1 base short and J 7 bases short, with 15 bases between. The repertoire was sequenced with immunoSEQ multiplex PCR; TCRdb's copy has only in-frame clones and lacks some. The profile covers about 18,000 clones, with 77% appearing a single time and around 29% taken by the ten largest. Treatment was busulfan-fludarabine conditioning, a marrow graft, and cyclophosphamide on days +3 and +4. This receptor was taken from a female patient in her forties who received an allogeneic stem cell transplant from a related donor, was CMV-positive, and had no GVHD. Some T cells may be the graft donor's. The rearrangement joins TRBV5-6 to TRBJ2-1; D perhaps matches TRBD1 (6 bases). Sequencing was performed on CD8+ T cells sorted from PBMCs, taken just over 1,900 days after a stem cell transplant with posttransplant cyclophosphamide. The CDR3 reads CASSLSGTGNNEQFF. CDR3 nucleotide sequence: TGTGCCAGCAGCTTGTCAGGAACAGGGAATAATGAGCAGTTCTTC.